The source of this T cell receptor (beta chain) is a study of regulatory T cells in long-lasting Graves disease. Time point here: persistent/refractory GD, antithyroid drugs over 5 years with positive TRAb. The TCR library used RNA extracted from PBMCs. This clonotype showed up just a few times. What it recognizes is unknown. The V gene lost 4 bases and the J gene lost 11 bases, with 20 bases spanning the gap. The CDR3 spans 13 residues. The V gene's germline CDR1 is GTSNPN and CDR2 SVGIG (reference sequence). Construction of TCR beta libraries relied on iRepertoire HTBI primers and on Arm-PCR targeting CDR3 regions. Authors' processing steps: The samples included around 65 TRBV and 14 TRBJ segments. TCRdb re-called the multiplex PCR reads through MiXCR, storing one row per CDR3 protein. It is TCRdb's table, rather than the study itself, that gives the V and J calls and clone size. The sample has approximately 380,000 distinct CDR3 sequences, around 20% seen once.

Whole-study findings and limits: Persistent-disease Graves' patients showed less TCR diversity than new cases. With persistent disease, TRBV28, TRBJ1-2 and TRBJ2-5 were the favored segments. Comparison showed that persistent patients shared more public clonotypes (about 3,000) than new patients (about 880).

The sequence came from a female donor with Graves disease. The starting material was peripheral blood mononuclear cells (PBMCs), obtained when the disease was refractory, from a patient treated with antithyroid drugs. The chain has TRBV30 and TRBJ1-1; no clear D gene. Here the CDR3 DNA reads TGTGCCTGGACCACGAGGCGCAGAGGGCAGGCTTTCTTT. Residues: CAWTTRRRGQAFF.